The T cell receptor beta chain described here comes from a study of PD-1 blockade in classical Hodgkin lymphoma. Study outcomes and limitations: CD4+ TCR diversity, unlike CD8+, rose significantly by C4D1. Still unresolved is the cause of the repertoire differences, which may be disease activity or prior therapy. Before treatment, complete responders showed about the same diversity as newly diagnosed patients.

Assay: immunoSEQ multiplex PCR; the TCRdb copy retains only in-frame clones and omits some. This table has 45,000 to 50,000 clones, around 81% appearing once. V dropped 3 bases and J dropped 3 bases, with 12 bases sitting between them. The CDR3 runs 14 residues. The V gene's germline CDR1 is LNHDA and CDR2 SQIVND (reference sequence). In this sample, this clone turned up a few times. Its matching antigen is unknown. Relapses following autologous stem cell transplantation were seen in all patients, with brentuximab vedotin exposure varying. When best responses were assessed, they were complete response, partial response or progressive disease.

Specimen: peripheral blood mononuclear cells (PBMCs), collected before the second cycle of nivolumab. The sequence came from a human donor with classical Hodgkin lymphoma. V usage is TRBV19 and J usage is TRBJ2-7; D remains unclear. The DNA of the CDR3 is TGTGCCAGTAGTATCGGCCAGATCAACTACGAGCAGTACTTC. It yields the protein CASSIGQINYEQYF. The full variable domain, completed using reference TRBV19 and TRBJ2-7, is DGGITQSPKYLFRKEGQNVTLSCEQNLNHDAMYWYRQDPGQGLRLIYYSQIVNDFQKGDIAEGYSVSREKKESFPLTVTSAQKNPTAFYLCASSIGQINYEQYFGPGTRLTVT.